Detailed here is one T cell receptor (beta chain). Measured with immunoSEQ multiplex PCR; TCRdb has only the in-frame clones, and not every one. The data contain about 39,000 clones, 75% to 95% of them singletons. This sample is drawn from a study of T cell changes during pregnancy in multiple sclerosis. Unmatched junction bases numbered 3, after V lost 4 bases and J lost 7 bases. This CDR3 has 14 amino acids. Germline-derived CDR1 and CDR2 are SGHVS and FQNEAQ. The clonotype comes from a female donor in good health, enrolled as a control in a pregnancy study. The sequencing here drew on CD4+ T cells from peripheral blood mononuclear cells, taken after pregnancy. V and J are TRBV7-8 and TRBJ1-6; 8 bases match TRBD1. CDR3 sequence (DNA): TGTGCCAGCAGCTCACAGGGGGGGAATTCACCCCTCCACTTT. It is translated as CASSSQGGNSPLHF.